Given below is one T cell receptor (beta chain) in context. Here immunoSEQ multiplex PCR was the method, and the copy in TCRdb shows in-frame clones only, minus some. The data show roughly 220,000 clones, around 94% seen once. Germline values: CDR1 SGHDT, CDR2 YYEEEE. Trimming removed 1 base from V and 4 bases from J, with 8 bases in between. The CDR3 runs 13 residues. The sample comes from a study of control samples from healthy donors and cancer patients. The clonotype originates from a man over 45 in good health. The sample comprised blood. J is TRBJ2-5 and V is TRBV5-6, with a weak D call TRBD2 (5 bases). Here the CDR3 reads CASSLRGIETQYF. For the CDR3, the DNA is TGTGCCAGCAGCTTGCGGGGAATAGAGACCCAGTACTTC.